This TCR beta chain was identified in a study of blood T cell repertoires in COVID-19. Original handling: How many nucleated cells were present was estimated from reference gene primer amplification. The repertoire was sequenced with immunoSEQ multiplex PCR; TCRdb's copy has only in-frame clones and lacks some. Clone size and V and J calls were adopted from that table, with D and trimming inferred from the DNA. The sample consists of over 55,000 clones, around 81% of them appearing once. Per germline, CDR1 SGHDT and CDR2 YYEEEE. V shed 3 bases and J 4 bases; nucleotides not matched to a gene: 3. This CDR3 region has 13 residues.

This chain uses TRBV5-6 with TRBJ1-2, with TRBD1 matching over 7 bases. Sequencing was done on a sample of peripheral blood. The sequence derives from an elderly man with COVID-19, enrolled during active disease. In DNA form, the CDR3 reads TGTGCCAGCAGCTCGGGACAGATCTATGGCTACACCTTC. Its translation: CASSSGQIYGYTF.